This T cell receptor (beta chain) was recorded in a study of OX40 agonist ivuxolimab in advanced cancers. Study results and caveats: The average count of expanded clones was higher among CD8+ T cells than among CD4+.

This CDR3 contains 14 residues. V lost 3 bases to trimming and J lost 3 bases, with 11 bases between them. The V gene's germline CDR1 is KGHSH and CDR2 LQKENI. Clones were sequenced by immunoSEQ multiplex PCR, and TCRdb holds only the in-frame ones, with some missing. The sample has tens of thousands of clones; around 86% are singletons. In the case of this clone: The antigen is unknown.

Sequences were derived from CD4+ or CD8+ T cells sorted from blood, sampled in a trial of the OX40 agonist ivuxolimab. This chain connects TRBV18 to TRBJ1-1; D unresolved. The sequence was collected from an adult with an advanced solid tumor such as melanoma, head and neck, liver or kidney cancer. The CDR3 sequence: CASSPSLFDTEAFF. CDR3 DNA: TGTGCCAGCTCACCTTCGCTCTTCGACACTGAAGCTTTCTTT.